This TCR beta chain is drawn from a study of cytomegalovirus exposure and HLA in healthy donors. This clone was observed a single time. Its specificity is unknown. Study-wide points: Rare TCR sequences predominated, though certain public TCRs were found in many donors. In the 120 or so validation repertoires, just under 95% of cluster scores exceeded 0, per a later analysis. Listed as cytomegalovirus-associated were over 150 TCR beta chains.

Profiling relied on immunoSEQ multiplex PCR, and the TCRdb table lists in-frame clones only, not all of them. This table has some 90,000 clones, 95% to 98% appearing once. This receptor was taken from a man younger than 35 in good health and CMV-seronegative. Sequencing was done on a sample of PBMCs.

The CDR3 loop is CASSEYTSGSRDEQFF. CDR3 sequence (DNA): TGTGCCAGCAGTGAATATACGAGCGGGAGTAGAGATGAGCAGTTCTTC. V and J are TRBV25-1 and TRBJ2-1, with 8 positions matching TRBD2. CDR1 and CDR2 from the germline V gene are MGHDK and SYGVNS. The ends lost 0 bases at V and 8 bases at J; junction bases unmatched: 9. The CDR3 has 16 amino acids.